The clone carrying this T cell receptor (beta chain) was detected only once. Ages ranged from about 18 to 89 years, with residence in approximately 25 US areas. Clinical history reported by participants formed the basis on which cohorts were assigned. Assay used: immunoSEQ multiplex PCR; TCRdb lists only in-frame clones, some missing. This table holds some 180,000 clones, approximately 85% found once. The sample originates from a study of blood T cell repertoires in COVID-19. Whole-study context: There were acute and convalescent COVID-19 samples, and they came from the United States, Italy and Spain.

The sample consisted of PBMCs or T cells enriched from blood (not recorded which). This receptor was taken from a man aged 35 to 55 who had recovered from COVID-19.

The CDR3 DNA sequence: TGTGCCAGCAGCCCCCCCCAGGGAGGCTACACCTTC. The encoded protein is CASSPPQGGYTF. This chain connects TRBV7-9 to TRBJ1-2, with D possibly TRBD1 on 5 matching bases. Trimming removed 5 bases at V and 8 bases at J, with 12 bases between. From germline, CDR1 is SEHNR and CDR2 FQNEAQ (reference sequence). This CDR3 comprises 12 residues.